This entry concerns a single T cell receptor beta chain. Its antigen is currently unknown. The data were taken from a study of human T cells and chemical hapten exposure. Points from the study as a whole: Among TCRs, those above 1 in 1000 frequency were unaffected by DPC sensitization.

The time point is: healthy volunteer bleed at 6 weeks. Total RNA was extracted from unfractionated whole blood. V was trimmed by 5 bases and J by 1 base, leaving 11 bases between them. The CDR3 covers 15 residues. Germline V gene data show CDR1 as SGHVS and CDR2 as FQNEAQ. TCRdb processed the RACE reads anew with MiXCR; each CDR3 protein has one entry. The sample holds more than 75,000 distinct CDR3 sequences, approximately 8% seen once. Sequenced input: whole blood. The rearrangement links TRBV7-8 to TRBJ2-2, with D unresolved. This receptor was obtained from a male donor in good health. Some clones in this sample may be carry-over from other donors' samples. The CDR3 loop reads CASSPHPENTGELFF. The CDR3 region has the DNA TGTGCCAGCAGCCCGCACCCGGAGAACACCGGGGAGCTGTTTTTT.